The source of this T cell receptor beta chain is a study of a mutant IDH1 vaccine in newly diagnosed glioma. Study background: Treated patients were roughly 62% male, roughly 40% female, mean age around 40 years. It was radiotherapy, temozolomide, or both that patients received previously, with most receiving both. Study-level results: Of the patients, around 93% had vaccine-induced immune responses.

This CDR3 is 14 amino acids long. Between the trimmed V and J ends, which lost 4 bases and 6 bases, there was a span of 16 bases. CDR1 is SGHDT, CDR2 YYEEEE, per germline. Clones were read by immunoSEQ multiplex PCR, and TCRdb kept only the in-frame ones, dropping some. The sample consists of 60,000 to 75,000 clones, 79% of them appearing once. Time point meaning: baseline, week 1 (first vaccination visit). Treatment: pre-vaccination baseline after standard-of-care therapy. There were new WHO grade 3 or 4 astrocytomas in the donors, and these were IDH1-mutant and ATRX-lost. A word on this clone: Its antigen remains unknown.

Here the sequenced sample was PBMCs, taken from a glioma patient treated with radiotherapy, temozolomide or both. V usage is TRBV5-6 and J usage is TRBJ2-5; weak D call: TRBD2 (5 bases). The receptor comes from a man between 45 and 60 years old with glioma. CDR3 protein: CASSHRDQGKTQYF. The CDR3 DNA is TGTGCCAGCAGCCACCGGGATCAAGGAAAGACCCAGTACTTC.